What follows describes a single T cell receptor beta chain. Its antigen is unidentified. The CDR3 totals 16 residues. Germline loops: CDR1 MNHNY, CDR2 SVGAGI (reference sequence). After removal of 10 bases from V and 4 bases from J, the junction contained 13 bases not matched to a gene. These data originate in a study of cytomegalovirus exposure and HLA in healthy donors. Turning to the study itself: Among 350 to 500 genotyped donors, roughly 81% fell in the Caucasian-associated ancestry cluster.

Broader study findings: Excluded: some indistinguishable V segments such as TRBV6-2 and TRBV6-3.

The PCR used 60 Vbeta and 13 Jbeta primers. In the authors' methods: Later, an analysis found roughly 80 million unique TCR beta chains, and about 9.9 million of these were shared. Produced via immunoSEQ multiplex PCR; TCRdb's table is partial and in-frame only. V and J calls and clone size are copied from that table; D and trimming were computed from the DNA. The sample consists of roughly 160,000 clones, roughly 70% of them appearing once. This chain uses TRBV6-6 with TRBJ1-5, with 10 bases matching TRBD1. The sample taken for sequencing was PBMCs. This sequence originates from a woman between 18 and 29 years old in good health and CMV-seropositive. CDR3 nucleotide sequence: TGTGCCACCTCCAATGGGACAGGGGCCTTTAATCAGCCCCAGCATTTT. This encodes CATSNGTGAFNQPQHF.